Listed below are T cell receptor beta chains from one sample, sequenced in a study of T cells in narcolepsy. The method was immunoSEQ multiplex PCR; TCRdb's version includes in-frame clones alone and lacks a portion of them. The sample holds 27,000 or so clones, about 89% seen once. Sequenced material: CD45RA- memory CD4+ T cells from PBMCs. The receptor set was obtained from a human donor with narcolepsy. The CDR3 runs from the conserved cysteine through the conserved F or W. D genes are given only for firm matches. A row's size may be missing; if present it is once, few, many or a size class.

v_call: TRBV27; j_call: TRBJ2-2; d_call: NA; clone_size: NA; cdr3_nt: TGTGCCAGCAGTTTTTACCCCCACACCGGGGAGCTGTTTTTT; cdr3_aa: CASSFYPHTGELFF
v_call: TRBV6-5; j_call: TRBJ1-2; d_call: NA; clone_size: NA; cdr3_nt: TGTGCCAGCACCCTATACGGGGGAGGAATCTATGGCTACACCTTC; cdr3_aa: CASTLYGGGIYGYTF
v_call: TRBV15; j_call: TRBJ1-2; d_call: NA; clone_size: NA; cdr3_nt: TGTGCCACCACCCCTGGCCAAAGTGGGCACTATGGCTACACCTTC; cdr3_aa: CATTPGQSGHYGYTF
v_call: TRBV7-2; j_call: TRBJ2-1; d_call: TRBD2; clone_size: NA; cdr3_nt: TGTGCCAGCAGCTTGCAGAGCGGGGGGGCCTACAATGAGCAGTTCTTC; cdr3_aa: CASSLQSGGAYNEQFF
v_call: TRBV2; j_call: TRBJ2-1; d_call: NA; clone_size: NA; cdr3_nt: TGTGCCAGCAGTGATTGGGCCGGCACCAATGAGCAGTTCTTC; cdr3_aa: CASSDWAGTNEQFF
v_call: TRBV10-3; j_call: TRBJ2-6; d_call: NA; clone_size: few; cdr3_nt: TGTGCCATCAGTGGTTGGCAAACCTCTGGGGCCAACGTCCTGACTTTC; cdr3_aa: CAISGWQTSGANVLTF
v_call: TRBV29-1; j_call: TRBJ1-2; d_call: NA; clone_size: NA; cdr3_nt: TGCAGCGTTGGAGCAGGGGTAGATGGCTACACCTTC; cdr3_aa: CSVGAGVDGYTF
v_call: TRBV5-1; j_call: TRBJ2-1; d_call: TRBD1; clone_size: NA; cdr3_nt: TGCGCCAGCAGCCTGGACAGGTTGAATGAGCAGTTCTTC; cdr3_aa: CASSLDRLNEQFF
v_call: TRBV7-8; j_call: TRBJ2-3; d_call: NA; clone_size: NA; cdr3_nt: TGTGCCAGCAGATTGATCACAGATACGCAGTATTTT; cdr3_aa: CASRLITDTQYF
v_call: TRBV6-1; j_call: TRBJ1-4; d_call: NA; clone_size: few; cdr3_nt: TGTGCCAGCAAAAGTTTCGTAAGTGCGCATGAAAAACTGTTTTTT; cdr3_aa: CASKSFVSAHEKLFF
v_call: TRBV5-1; j_call: TRBJ2-7; d_call: NA; clone_size: NA; cdr3_nt: TGCGCCAGCAGCTCGTCGGGGGGCGAATACGAGCAGTACTTC; cdr3_aa: CASSSSGGEYEQYF
v_call: TRBV2; j_call: TRBJ2-2; d_call: NA; clone_size: NA; cdr3_nt: TGTGCCAGCAGTGAATCCCTCCCTTCCCCCGGGGAGCTGTTTTTT; cdr3_aa: CASSESLPSPGELFF
v_call: TRBV5-1; j_call: TRBJ1-2; d_call: NA; clone_size: NA; cdr3_nt: TGCGCCAGCAGCTTAGCAGGGCCTGACTATGGCTACACCTTC; cdr3_aa: CASSLAGPDYGYTF
v_call: TRBV11-2; j_call: TRBJ2-5; d_call: TRBD2; clone_size: NA; cdr3_nt: TGTGCCAGCAGCTTGGGACTAGCGGGGAGAGAGACCCAGTACTTC; cdr3_aa: CASSLGLAGRETQYF
v_call: TRBV19; j_call: TRBJ1-5; d_call: NA; clone_size: NA; cdr3_nt: TGTGCCAGTAGTAAGGGGGGGGCAAATCAGCCCCAGCATTTT; cdr3_aa: CASSKGGANQPQHF
v_call: TRBV6-5; j_call: TRBJ2-7; d_call: TRBD1; clone_size: NA; cdr3_nt: TGTGCCAGCAGATCACCGGGACAGGGCTACGAGCAGTACTTC; cdr3_aa: CASRSPGQGYEQYF
v_call: TRBV6-5; j_call: TRBJ1-5; d_call: NA; clone_size: NA; cdr3_nt: TGTGCCAGCAGTGCCAGGGAAGGTCAGCCCCAGCATTTT; cdr3_aa: CASSAREGQPQHF
v_call: TRBV28; j_call: TRBJ2-2; d_call: NA; clone_size: NA; cdr3_nt: TGTGCCAGCAGTTTACCCCCAGGGGCAGGGGAGAACACCGGGGAGCTGTTTTTT; cdr3_aa: CASSLPPGAGENTGELFF
v_call: TRBV7-9; j_call: TRBJ2-3; d_call: TRBD2; clone_size: NA; cdr3_nt: TGTGCCAGCAGCTTAGGGCTAGCGGCCACAGATACGCAGTATTTT; cdr3_aa: CASSLGLAATDTQYF
v_call: TRBV10-3; j_call: TRBJ2-4; d_call: TRBD1; clone_size: NA; cdr3_nt: TGTGCCATCAGGGGGACAGGGGAGGCCAAAAACATTCAGTACTTC; cdr3_aa: CAIRGTGEAKNIQYF
v_call: TRBV27; j_call: TRBJ1-1; d_call: TRBD1; clone_size: NA; cdr3_nt: TGTGCCAGCAGTTGGGTGACAGGGGGTCAAGCTTTCTTT; cdr3_aa: CASSWVTGGQAFF
v_call: TRBV27; j_call: TRBJ2-2; d_call: NA; clone_size: NA; cdr3_nt: TGTGCCAGCAGCCTTCTCGGGGTTGTCCGGGCGAACACCGGGGAGCTGTTTTTT; cdr3_aa: CASSLLGVVRANTGELFF
v_call: TRBV11-2; j_call: TRBJ1-1; d_call: NA; clone_size: once; cdr3_nt: TGTGCCAGCGCCGCCGACAGGAACACTGAAGCTTTCTTT; cdr3_aa: CASAADRNTEAFF
v_call: TRBV19; j_call: TRBJ1-1; d_call: NA; clone_size: NA; cdr3_nt: TGTGCCAGTAGCGAAAACCAGGGGAACACTGAAGCTTTCTTT; cdr3_aa: CASSENQGNTEAFF
v_call: TRBV18; j_call: TRBJ2-2; d_call: NA; clone_size: NA; cdr3_nt: TGTGCCAGCTCACCGGACCTTTACACCGGGGAGCTGTTTTTT; cdr3_aa: CASSPDLYTGELFF
v_call: TRBV9; j_call: TRBJ2-1; d_call: NA; clone_size: NA; cdr3_nt: TGTGCCAGCAGCGTAGGTGCAGGGTCTAAGGGGAACAATGAGCAGTTCTTC; cdr3_aa: CASSVGAGSKGNNEQFF
v_call: TRBV5-4; j_call: TRBJ2-1; d_call: TRBD2; clone_size: NA; cdr3_nt: TGTGCCAGCAGCTTAGCGGGGGGCTTCAATGAGCAGTTCTTC; cdr3_aa: CASSLAGGFNEQFF
v_call: TRBV28; j_call: TRBJ1-2; d_call: NA; clone_size: NA; cdr3_nt: TGTGCCAGCAGTTTTGTCAGTTTTGTACATGGCTACACCTTC; cdr3_aa: CASSFVSFVHGYTF
v_call: TRBV19; j_call: TRBJ2-3; d_call: NA; clone_size: NA; cdr3_nt: TGTGCCAGTAGTATAGGGACCGACCTTCGCACAGATACGCAGTATTTT; cdr3_aa: CASSIGTDLRTDTQYF
v_call: TRBV11-3; j_call: TRBJ2-1; d_call: NA; clone_size: NA; cdr3_nt: TGTGCCAGCAGCTTAACAGGGACCTACAATGAGCAGTTCTTC; cdr3_aa: CASSLTGTYNEQFF
v_call: TRBV11-3; j_call: TRBJ2-2; d_call: TRBD2; clone_size: NA; cdr3_nt: TGTGCCAGCAGCTCTAGCGGGGTGAACCTCGGGGAGCTGTTTTTT; cdr3_aa: CASSSSGVNLGELFF
v_call: TRBV2; j_call: TRBJ2-3; d_call: NA; clone_size: NA; cdr3_nt: TGTGCCAGCAGTGTAGTTCTCACAGATACGCAGTATTTT; cdr3_aa: CASSVVLTDTQYF
v_call: TRBV19; j_call: TRBJ2-1; d_call: NA; clone_size: NA; cdr3_nt: TGTGCCAGTAGTATAGATCGGTACAATGAGCAGTTCTTC; cdr3_aa: CASSIDRYNEQFF
v_call: TRBV6-6; j_call: TRBJ1-4; d_call: NA; clone_size: NA; cdr3_nt: TGTGCCAGCCGAGGGACGGGGGCAGAGGAAAAACTGTTTTTT; cdr3_aa: CASRGTGAEEKLFF
v_call: TRBV28; j_call: TRBJ1-2; d_call: TRBD1; clone_size: NA; cdr3_nt: TGTGCCAGCAGTTCTCGGGACAGGGGGCTTCCTAACTATGGCTACACCTTC; cdr3_aa: CASSSRDRGLPNYGYTF
v_call: TRBV13; j_call: TRBJ2-2; d_call: NA; clone_size: NA; cdr3_nt: TGTGCCAGCAGCTTCGAGCCGGACAGGAACACCGGGGAGCTGTTTTTT; cdr3_aa: CASSFEPDRNTGELFF
v_call: TRBV18; j_call: TRBJ1-1; d_call: NA; clone_size: NA; cdr3_nt: TGTGCCAGCTCACCACCGGTGGGGAACACTGAAGCTTTCTTT; cdr3_aa: CASSPPVGNTEAFF
v_call: TRBV10-3; j_call: TRBJ2-2; d_call: TRBD1; clone_size: NA; cdr3_nt: TGTGCCGCAGCGGACAGGGACGACGGGGAGCTGTTTTTT; cdr3_aa: CAAADRDDGELFF
v_call: TRBV9; j_call: TRBJ2-1; d_call: NA; clone_size: NA; cdr3_nt: TGTGCCAGCAGCGGGGGGATGTCCTCCTACAATGAGCAGTTCTTC; cdr3_aa: CASSGGMSSYNEQFF
v_call: TRBV7-9; j_call: TRBJ2-3; d_call: NA; clone_size: NA; cdr3_nt: TGTGCCAGCAGCTTAGAGTATACGCAGTATTTT; cdr3_aa: CASSLEYTQYF
v_call: TRBV6-1; j_call: TRBJ1-1; d_call: TRBD1; clone_size: NA; cdr3_nt: TGTGCCAGCAGTGAAGGAGTGTGGACAGGGTTAACTGAAGCTTTCTTT; cdr3_aa: CASSEGVWTGLTEAFF
v_call: TRBV6-6; j_call: TRBJ2-7; d_call: NA; clone_size: NA; cdr3_nt: TGTGCCAGCAGCGACACGAAGGAATACTACCCCGGATCCTTC; cdr3_aa: CASSDTKEYYPGSF
v_call: TRBV5-1; j_call: TRBJ2-3; d_call: TRBD2; clone_size: few; cdr3_nt: TGCGCCAGCAGCCCACCCACGACTAGCGGGGGGCTCAATACGCAGTATTTT; cdr3_aa: CASSPPTTSGGLNTQYF
v_call: TRBV5-1; j_call: TRBJ2-3; d_call: TRBD1; clone_size: NA; cdr3_nt: TGCGCCAGCAAGAAACAGGGGGCGAGCACAGATACGCAGTATTTT; cdr3_aa: CASKKQGASTDTQYF
v_call: TRBV5-8; j_call: TRBJ2-5; d_call: NA; clone_size: once; cdr3_nt: TGTGCCAGCAACCCAATGTCTCAGTACTTC; cdr3_aa: CASNPMSQYF
v_call: TRBV25-1; j_call: TRBJ1-2; d_call: TRBD1; clone_size: NA; cdr3_nt: TGTGCCTCAAGGGGGACAGGGGGCGTTCGGGACTATGGCTACACCTTC; cdr3_aa: CASRGTGGVRDYGYTF
v_call: TRBV6-5; j_call: TRBJ2-3; d_call: NA; clone_size: NA; cdr3_nt: TGTGCCAGCAGTTACTCACCGGGACCAATCACAGATACGCAGTATTTT; cdr3_aa: CASSYSPGPITDTQYF
v_call: TRBV2; j_call: TRBJ2-2; d_call: TRBD1; clone_size: NA; cdr3_nt: TGTGCCAGCAAGACAGGGATTAGGTTCACCGGGGAGCTGTTTTTT; cdr3_aa: CASKTGIRFTGELFF
v_call: TRBV11-2; j_call: TRBJ2-5; d_call: TRBD2; clone_size: NA; cdr3_nt: TGTGCCAGCAGCGTTAGCGGGGGGGCCTCTGAGACCCAGTACTTC; cdr3_aa: CASSVSGGASETQYF
v_call: TRBV5-6; j_call: TRBJ2-2; d_call: TRBD1; clone_size: NA; cdr3_nt: TGTGCCAGCAGCTTGGGCTGGACAGGGAAGGGCGGGGAGCTGTTTTTT; cdr3_aa: CASSLGWTGKGGELFF
v_call: TRBV6-5; j_call: TRBJ1-6; d_call: NA; clone_size: NA; cdr3_nt: TGTGCCAGCAGCCGCACAGGGCTGGATTCACCCCTCCACTTT; cdr3_aa: CASSRTGLDSPLHF
v_call: TRBV2; j_call: TRBJ2-3; d_call: NA; clone_size: NA; cdr3_nt: TGTGCCAGCAGTGAAGCCAGCCCCCGAGACGCAGATACGCAGTATTTT; cdr3_aa: CASSEASPRDADTQYF
v_call: TRBV5-4; j_call: TRBJ2-1; d_call: TRBD2; clone_size: NA; cdr3_nt: TGTGCCAGCAGCTTGCAGCGGGATCTCTCCTACAATGAGCAGTTCTTC; cdr3_aa: CASSLQRDLSYNEQFF
v_call: TRBV5-1; j_call: TRBJ1-1; d_call: NA; clone_size: NA; cdr3_nt: TGCGCCAGCAGCTCACACGGCGCCACTGAAGCTTTCTTT; cdr3_aa: CASSSHGATEAFF
v_call: TRBV6-5; j_call: TRBJ2-5; d_call: TRBD2; clone_size: NA; cdr3_nt: TGTGCCAGCAGTTACCGGGGGGGGGCCCTTGAGACCCAGTACTTC; cdr3_aa: CASSYRGGALETQYF